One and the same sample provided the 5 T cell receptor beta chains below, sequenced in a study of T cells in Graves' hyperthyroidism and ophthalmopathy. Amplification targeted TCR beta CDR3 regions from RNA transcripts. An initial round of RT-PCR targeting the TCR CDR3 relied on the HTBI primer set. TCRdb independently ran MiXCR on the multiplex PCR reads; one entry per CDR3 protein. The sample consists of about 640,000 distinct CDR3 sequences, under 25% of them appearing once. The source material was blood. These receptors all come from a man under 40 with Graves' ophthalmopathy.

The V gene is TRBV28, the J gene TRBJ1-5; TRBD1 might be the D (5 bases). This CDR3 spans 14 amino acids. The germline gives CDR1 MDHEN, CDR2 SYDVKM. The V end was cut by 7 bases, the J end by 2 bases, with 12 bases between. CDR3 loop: CASNPGGGNQPQHF. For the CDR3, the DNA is TGTGCCAGCAACCCGGGGGGTGGCAATCAGCCCCAGCATTTT. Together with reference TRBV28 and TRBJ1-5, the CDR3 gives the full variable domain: DVKVTQSSRYLVKRTGEKVFLECVQDMDHENMFWYRQDPGLGLRLIYFSYDVKMKEKGDIPEGYSVSREKKERFSLILESASTNQTSMYLCASNPGGGNQPQHFGDGTRLSIL.

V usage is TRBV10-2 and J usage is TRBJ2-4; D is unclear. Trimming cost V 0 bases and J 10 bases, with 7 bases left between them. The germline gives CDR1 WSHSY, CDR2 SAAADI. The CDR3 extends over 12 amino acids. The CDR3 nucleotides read TGCGCCAGCAGTGAGTCGAAAGGGATTCAGTACTTC. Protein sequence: CASSESKGIQYF.

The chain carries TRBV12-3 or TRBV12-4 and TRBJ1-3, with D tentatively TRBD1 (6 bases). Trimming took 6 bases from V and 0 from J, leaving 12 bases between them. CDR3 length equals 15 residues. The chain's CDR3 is CASRVRGYSGNTIYF. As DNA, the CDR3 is TGTGCCAGCAGAGTCAGGGGTTACTCTGGAAACACCATATATTTT.

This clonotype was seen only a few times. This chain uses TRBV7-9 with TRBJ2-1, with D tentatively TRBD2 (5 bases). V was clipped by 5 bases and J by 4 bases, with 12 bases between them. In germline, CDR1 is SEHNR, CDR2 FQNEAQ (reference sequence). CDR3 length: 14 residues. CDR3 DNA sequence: TGTGCCAGCAGCCGGAGGAGTGAGTACAATGAGCAGTTCTTC. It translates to CASSRRSEYNEQFF.

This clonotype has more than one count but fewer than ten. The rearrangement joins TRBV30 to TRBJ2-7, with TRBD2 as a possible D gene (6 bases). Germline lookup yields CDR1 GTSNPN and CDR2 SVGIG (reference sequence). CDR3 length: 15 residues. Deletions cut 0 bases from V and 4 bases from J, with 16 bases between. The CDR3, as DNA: TGTGCCTGGAGTGTAAGCGGCGGGGAATCTTACGAGCAGTACTTC. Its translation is CAWSVSGGESYEQYF.